These 27 T cell receptor beta chains originate from one sample sequenced in a study of PD-1 blockade in classical Hodgkin lymphoma (dated by TCRdb to about 2020). Library preparation was by the immunoSEQ multiplex PCR assay. TCRdb limited this immuneACCESS table to in-frame rearrangements with V and J called. A share of clones is missing; checked studies link under half to unresolved V genes, and the rest is unexplained. The sample table contains 4,500 or so clones; only one count was recorded for approximately 67% of them. Clones ranked in the top ten supply approximately 23% of the sample. The meaning of the sample's time point label: cycle 4 day 1 (C4D1), after 6 weeks of nivolumab. Relapse after autologous stem cell transplantation had occurred in all trial patients, and cohorts A, B and C were distinguished by prior brentuximab vedotin exposure. Using a Miltenyi CD8+ T cell isolation kit, CD8+ T cells were purified from thawed PBMCs through magnetic negative selection.

Sequenced material: CD8+ T cells from blood, taken before the fourth cycle of nivolumab. Receptors originate from a human donor with classical Hodgkin lymphoma.

This chain connects TRBV5-6 to TRBJ1-5, with a possible D match to TRBD1 (6 bases). Germline lookup yields CDR1 SGHDT and CDR2 YYEEEE. This CDR3 is built from 15 residues. The germline V and J ends were trimmed by 1 base and 0 bases, with 8 bases remaining between them. The CDR3 coding sequence is TGTGCCAGCAGCTTGTACAGGGATAGCAATCAGCCCCAGCATTTT. Translated, it gives CASSLYRDSNQPQHF.

The V gene is TRBV10-2, the J gene TRBJ2-3; 11 nucleotides line up with TRBD2. J lost 6 bases, V lost 1 base, and 6 bases had no gene match. Germline-derived CDR1 and CDR2 are WSHSY and SAAADI. There are 16 residues in the CDR3. CDR3 sequence: CASSEWSSGGLDTQYF. The CDR3 DNA sequence: TGCGCCAGCAGTGAGTGGTCTAGCGGGGGGTTGGATACGCAGTATTTT.

This rearrangement joins TRBV27 to TRBJ1-5; D possibly corresponds to TRBD1 (5 bases). The CDR3 runs to 15 residues. CDR1 MNHEY and CDR2 SMNVEV come from the germline V gene (reference sequence). V lost 0 bases to trimming and J lost 4 bases, with 10 bases between them. CDR3 amino acids: CASSLSRGVNQPQHF. CDR3 bases: TGTGCCAGCAGTTTATCGAGGGGAGTGAATCAGCCCCAGCATTTT.

This sequence joins TRBV7-9 and TRBJ1-5; D is ambiguous. V was cut by 2 bases and J by 2 bases, with 16 bases left in between. There are 17 residues in the CDR3. Germline loops: CDR1 SEHNR, CDR2 FQNEAQ (reference sequence). CDR3 coding DNA: TGTGCCAGCAGCTTATTTCCACTACCGGCGGGCAATCAGCCCCAGCATTTT. This translates into CASSLFPLPAGNQPQHF.

This rearrangement joins TRBV7-9 to TRBJ1-1, with D maybe TRBD1 (5 bases). V was clipped by 5 bases and J by 6 bases, with 10 bases between them. CDR1 SEHNR and CDR2 FQNEAQ come from the germline V gene (reference sequence). This CDR3 is built from 12 residues. The CDR3 reads CASSQKGSEAFF. The CDR3 coding sequence is TGTGCCAGCAGCCAGAAGGGGTCTGAAGCTTTCTTT.

This chain connects TRBV9 to TRBJ1-2; TRBD1 agrees at 9 bases. J lost 8 bases, V lost 2 bases, and 7 bases had no gene match. Germline CDR1 reads SGDLS; CDR2 reads YYNGEE. The CDR3 length is 14 residues. In nucleotides, the CDR3 is TGTGCCAGCAGCGTGGGACAGGGAGACATCGGCTACACCTTC. Translation gives CASSVGQGDIGYTF.

This chain links TRBV25-1 with TRBJ1-2; no definite D call. Trimming stripped 5 bases from V and 0 bases from J, with 7 bases between. This CDR3 region has 13 residues. Per the germline V gene, CDR1 is MGHDK and CDR2 is SYGVNS. The CDR3 DNA is TGTGCCAGCAGTCTATCTACTAACTATGGCTACACCTTC. It codes for CASSLSTNYGYTF.

The chain links TRBV7-2 to TRBJ1-2; 8 nucleotides agree with TRBD1. The germline gives CDR1 SGHTA, CDR2 FQGNSA. The CDR3 length is 15 residues. V dropped 5 bases and J dropped 2; count of bases not matched to a gene: 7. The CDR3 nucleotides are TGTGCCAGCAGCCGAGGACAGGGACCAAACTATGGCTACACCTTC. Its protein product is CASSRGQGPNYGYTF.

V is TRBV6-5 and J is TRBJ1-1, with D unclear. Germline V CDR1 and CDR2: MNHEY, SVGAGI. The V and J ends lost 2 bases and 7 bases respectively, with 14 bases between them. This CDR3 region has 14 residues. CDR3 residues: CASSYGEGGFEAFF. CDR3 DNA sequence: TGTGCCAGCAGTTACGGGGAAGGCGGCTTTGAAGCTTTCTTT.

This clone has only a few counts. This chain connects TRBV10-2 to TRBJ2-7; 15 nucleotides match TRBD2. The trim removed 4 bases at V and 3 bases at J, leaving 4 bases unmatched. There are 16 residues in the CDR3. Germline V CDR1 and CDR2: WSHSY, SAAADI. The CDR3 is CASSGTSGGEFYEQYF. CDR3 nucleotide sequence: TGCGCCAGCAGTGGGACTAGCGGGGGGGAATTCTACGAGCAGTACTTC.

The chain is built from TRBV4-3 and TRBJ1-4; 8 bases line up with TRBD1. The CDR3 consists of 15 residues. Germline V gene lookup returns CDR1 LGHNA and CDR2 YSLEER. V lost 3 bases and J lost 6; bases outside the gene matches: 6. The DNA for the CDR3 is TGCGCCAGCAGCCAGGACGGGACAGGTGATGAAAAACTGTTTTTT. As protein: CASSQDGTGDEKLFF.

This clone has just a few counts. The rearrangement joins TRBV7-9 to TRBJ1-6; D gene unclear. V gave up 0 bases and J gave up 7 bases, with 10 bases separating them. This CDR3 spans 15 amino acids. Germline CDR1 SEHNR, CDR2 FQNEAQ (reference sequence). The CDR3 DNA reads as TGTGCCAGCAGCTTAGCGGAAACAGCAAATTCACCCCTCCACTTT. Encoded protein: CASSLAETANSPLHF.

This clone showed up just once. The CDR3 is CASSLTGPAGGPETQYF. DNA for the CDR3: TGTGCCAGCAGTTTAACGGGGCCAGCGGGGGGGCCAGAGACCCAGTACTTC. The V gene is TRBV27, the J gene TRBJ2-5; 10 bases align to TRBD2. The V gene end was trimmed by 2 bases and the J gene end by 4 bases; junction bases not matched to a gene: 10. The CDR3 sequence is 17 residues long. Germline CDR1 and CDR2: MNHEY and SMNVEV (reference sequence).

This clone occurred a few times. This chain joins TRBV7-9 and TRBJ1-2; possibly TRBD1 for D (6 bases). V was shortened by 3 bases and J by 4 bases, with 18 bases between the two germline ends. Germline V gene lookup returns CDR1 SEHNR and CDR2 FQNEAQ (reference sequence). The CDR3 length is 16 residues. The CDR3 sequence is CASSFLTGSRGYGYTF. CDR3 in DNA: TGTGCCAGCAGCTTCCTGACAGGTTCGCGAGGCTATGGCTACACCTTC.

The chain combines TRBV5-1 with TRBJ2-7, with D perhaps TRBD2 (6 bases). V was shortened by 4 bases and J by 5 bases, with 22 bases between the two germline ends. CDR3 length equals 16 residues. Per germline, CDR1 SGHRS and CDR2 YFSETQ. The CDR3 sequence is CASSRTVSGSRDEQYF. The CDR3 region has the DNA TGCGCCAGCAGCAGAACCGTATCCGGGAGTAGGGACGAGCAGTACTTC.

V gene TRBV29-1 combines with J gene TRBJ2-5, with 8 bases matching TRBD1. The CDR3 length is 18 residues. With 6 bases clipped from V and 1 base from J, the junction kept 19 bases outside the gene matches. CDR1 is SQVTM, CDR2 ANQGSEA, per germline. CDR3 nucleotides: TGCAGCGTGATGGACAGGGCAGCGACAAGGGCCCTCCAAGAGACCCAGTACTTC. Encoded protein: CSVMDRAATRALQETQYF.

V is TRBV12-5 and J is TRBJ1-1; D remains ambiguous. Trimming stripped 3 bases from V and 1 base from J, with 12 bases between. Looked up from germline, CDR1 is LGHNT and CDR2 is FRNRAP. The CDR3 is 15 residues long. The CDR3 reads CASGFWAASNTEAFF. CDR3 sequence (DNA): TGTGCTAGTGGTTTTTGGGCAGCCTCGAACACTGAAGCTTTCTTT.

The V and J genes are TRBV4-2 and TRBJ2-3; D unclear. Germline CDR1 reads LGHNA; CDR2 reads YNFKEQ. CDR3 length equals 15 residues. With 1 base removed from V and 5 bases from J, the gap between germline ends came to 13 bases. Here the CDR3 DNA reads TGTGCCAGCAGCCAAGCGTCCCGGTTCGAAGATACGCAGTATTTT. Its translation: CASSQASRFEDTQYF.

The V call is TRBV7-9, the J call TRBJ2-7; tentative D call: TRBD2 (7 bases). The CDR3 consists of 13 residues. In germline, CDR1 is SEHNR, CDR2 FQNEAQ (reference sequence). V was pared by 5 bases and J by 6 bases, with 14 bases between. This CDR3 reads CASSLPGGPEQYF. In DNA form, the CDR3 reads TGTGCCAGCAGCCTCCCCGGGGGGCCCGAGCAGTACTTC.

The rearrangement links TRBV2 to TRBJ2-4; no definite D call. V lost 2 bases to trimming and J lost 0 bases, with 11 bases between them. The CDR3 is made up of 16 amino acids. CDR1 is SNHLY and CDR2 is FYNNEI in the germline V gene. CDR3 in amino acids: CASSETGVLAKNIQYF. The CDR3 DNA sequence: TGTGCCAGCAGTGAAACTGGTGTGCTAGCCAAAAACATTCAGTACTTC.

This clone was detected a few times. The J gene is TRBJ1-2, the V gene TRBV10-3, with D maybe TRBD1 (6 bases). V was cut by 7 bases and J by 8 bases, with 20 bases left in between. Germline-derived CDR1 and CDR2 are ENHRY and SYGVKD. This CDR3 spans 14 amino acids. The CDR3 sequence: CAINPGTQLGGYTF. The DNA of the CDR3 is TGTGCCATCAATCCCGGGACACAATTGGGGGGCTACACCTTC.

J is TRBJ1-5 and V is TRBV4-2, with TRBD1 matching over 8 bases. Germline V gives CDR1 LGHNA, CDR2 YNFKEQ. V dropped 3 bases and J dropped 8; count of bases not matched to a gene: 3. CDR3 length: 13 amino acids. As DNA, the CDR3 is TGTGCCAGCAGCCATCCGGGACAGGAGCCCCAGCATTTT. This translates into CASSHPGQEPQHF.

The chain uses TRBV2 and TRBJ2-2, with D uncertain. The germline V gene encodes CDR1 SNHLY and CDR2 FYNNEI. CDR3 length: 14 amino acids. Trimming took off 7 bases at V and 6 bases at J, with 15 bases between the two ends. CDR3 region: CASIEASAAGELFF. CDR3 coding DNA: TGTGCCAGCATCGAGGCCTCCGCTGCCGGGGAGCTGTTTTTT.

V gene TRBV6-1 combines with J gene TRBJ2-7; D not resolved. V was trimmed by 8 bases and J by 0 bases, leaving 14 bases between them. The CDR3 extends over 14 amino acids. The germline V gene has CDR1 MNHNS and CDR2 SASEGT. The CDR3 bases are TGTGCCAGCGAATCTAGGGAACGCTCCTACGAGCAGTACTTC. Translation: CASESRERSYEQYF.

This rearrangement joins TRBV6-1 to TRBJ2-2, with TRBD2 matching 9 bases. J was trimmed by 6 bases and V by 3 bases; bases with no gene match: 5. The CDR3 totals 15 residues. Per germline, CDR1 MNHNS and CDR2 SASEGT. CDR3 DNA: TGTGCCAGCAGTGATCCTAGCGGGGAATCCGGGGAGCTGTTTTTT. Protein product: CASSDPSGESGELFF.

This clone has more than one count but fewer than ten. The chain links TRBV7-2 to TRBJ1-5; D is uncertain. In germline, CDR1 is SGHTA, CDR2 FQGNSA. The CDR3 runs 16 residues. Trimming removed 1 base from V and 0 bases from J, with 10 bases in between. As DNA, the CDR3 is TGTGCCAGCAGCTTAGGGGTCCCCTATAGCAATCAGCCCCAGCATTTT. It translates to CASSLGVPYSNQPQHF.

This clone has more than one count but fewer than ten. V is TRBV21-1 and J is TRBJ2-5; no check of the table's D call, TRBD2, against the DNA was made. TRBV21-1 is shown as a pseudogene. The CDR3 runs 14 residues. In DNA form, the CDR3 reads TGTGCCAGCAGCCTCTCCCGGGGGAGAGAGACCCAGTACTTC. Its protein is CASSLSRGRETQYF.